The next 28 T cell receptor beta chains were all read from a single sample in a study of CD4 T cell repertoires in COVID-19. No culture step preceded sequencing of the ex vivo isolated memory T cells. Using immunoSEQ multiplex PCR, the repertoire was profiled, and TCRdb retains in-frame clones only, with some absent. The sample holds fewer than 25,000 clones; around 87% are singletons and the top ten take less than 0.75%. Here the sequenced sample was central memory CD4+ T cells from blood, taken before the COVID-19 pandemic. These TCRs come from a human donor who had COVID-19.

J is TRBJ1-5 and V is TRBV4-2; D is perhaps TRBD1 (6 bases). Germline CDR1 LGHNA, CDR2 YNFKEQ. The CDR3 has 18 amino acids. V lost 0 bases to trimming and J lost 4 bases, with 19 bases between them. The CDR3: CASSQDSQGNVINQPQHF. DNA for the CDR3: TGTGCCAGCAGCCAAGATTCGCAGGGGAATGTTATAAATCAGCCCCAGCATTTT.

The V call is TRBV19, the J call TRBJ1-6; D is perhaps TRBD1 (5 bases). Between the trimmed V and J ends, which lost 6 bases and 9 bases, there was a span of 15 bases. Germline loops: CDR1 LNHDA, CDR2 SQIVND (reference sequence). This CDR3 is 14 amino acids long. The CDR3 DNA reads TGTGCCAGTAGCGGGCGGGGGGACGGTTCACCCCTCCACTTT. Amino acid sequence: CASSGRGDGSPLHF. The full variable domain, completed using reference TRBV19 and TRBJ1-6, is DGGITQSPKYLFRKEGQNVTLSCEQNLNHDAMYWYRQDPGQGLRLIYYSQIVNDFQKGDIAEGYSVSREKKESFPLTVTSAQKNPTAFYLCASSGRGDGSPLHFGNGTRLTVT.

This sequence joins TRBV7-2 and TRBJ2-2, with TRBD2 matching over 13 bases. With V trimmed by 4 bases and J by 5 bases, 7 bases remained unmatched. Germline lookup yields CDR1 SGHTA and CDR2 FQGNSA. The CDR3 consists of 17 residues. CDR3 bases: TGTGCCAGCAGCTGGACTAGCGGGAGAGGGGGAACCGGGGAGCTGTTTTTT. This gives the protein CASSWTSGRGGTGELFF.

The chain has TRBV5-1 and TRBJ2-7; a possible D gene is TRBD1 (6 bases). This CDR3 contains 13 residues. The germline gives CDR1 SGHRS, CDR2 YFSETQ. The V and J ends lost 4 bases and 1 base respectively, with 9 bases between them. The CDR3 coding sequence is TGCGCCAGCAGCCTCACAGGGTCCTACGAGCAGTACTTC. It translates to CASSLTGSYEQYF.

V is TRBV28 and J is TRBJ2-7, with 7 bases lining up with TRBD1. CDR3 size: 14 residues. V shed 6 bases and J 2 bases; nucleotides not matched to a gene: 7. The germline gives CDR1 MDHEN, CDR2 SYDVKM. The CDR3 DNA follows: TGTGCCAGCAGGACCGGACAGGCCACCTACGAGCAGTACTTC. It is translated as CASRTGQATYEQYF.

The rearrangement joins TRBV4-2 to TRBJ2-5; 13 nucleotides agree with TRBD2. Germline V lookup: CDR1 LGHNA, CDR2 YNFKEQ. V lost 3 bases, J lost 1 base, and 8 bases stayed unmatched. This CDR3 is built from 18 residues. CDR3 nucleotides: TGTGCCAGCAGCCACCCCCGAGGGACTAGCGGGGTCCAAGAGACCCAGTACTTC. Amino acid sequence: CASSHPRGTSGVQETQYF.

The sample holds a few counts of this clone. CDR3 in amino acids: CASSPGTSGGQETQYF. CDR3 DNA sequence: TGCGCCAGCAGCCCGGGGACTAGCGGGGGCCAAGAGACCCAGTACTTC. The chain has TRBV5-1 and TRBJ2-5; 14 bases align to TRBD2. Per germline, CDR1 SGHRS and CDR2 YFSETQ. The CDR3 has 16 residues. V lost 4 bases and J lost 1; bases outside the gene matches: 3. Full variable domain (outside the CDR3, taken from reference TRBV5-1 and TRBJ2-5): KAGVTQTPRYLIKTRGQQVTLSCSPISGHRSVSWYQQTPGQGLQFLFEYFSETQRNKGNFPGRFSGRQFSNSRSEMNVSTLELGDSALYLCASSPGTSGGQETQYFGPGTRLLVL.

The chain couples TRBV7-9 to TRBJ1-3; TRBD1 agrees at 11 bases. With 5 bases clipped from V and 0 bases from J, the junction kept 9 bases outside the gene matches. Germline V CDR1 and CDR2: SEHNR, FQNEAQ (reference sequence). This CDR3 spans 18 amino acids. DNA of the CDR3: TGTGCCAGCAGCATGTACGGGACAGGGGGGAGCTCTGGAAACACCATATATTTT. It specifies CASSMYGTGGSSGNTIYF.

The CDR3 sequence is CASSLASRSRSYGYTF. The DNA of the CDR3 is TGTGCCAGCAGTTTAGCTAGTAGGAGTAGGAGCTATGGCTACACCTTC. The chain uses TRBV28 and TRBJ1-2; unclear D gene. The CDR3 runs to 16 residues. Trimming took off 2 bases at V and 4 bases at J, with 17 bases between the two ends. Germline-derived CDR1 and CDR2 are MDHEN and SYDVKM.

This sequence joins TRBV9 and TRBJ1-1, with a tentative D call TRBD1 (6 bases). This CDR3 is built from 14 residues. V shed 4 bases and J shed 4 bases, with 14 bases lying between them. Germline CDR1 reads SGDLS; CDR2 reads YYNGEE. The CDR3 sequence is CASSPMTGSTEAFF. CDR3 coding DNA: TGTGCCAGCAGCCCAATGACAGGTTCCACTGAAGCTTTCTTT.

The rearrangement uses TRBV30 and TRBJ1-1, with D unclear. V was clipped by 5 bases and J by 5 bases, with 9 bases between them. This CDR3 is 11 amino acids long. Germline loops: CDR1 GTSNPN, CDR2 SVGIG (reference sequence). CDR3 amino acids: CAWDRGTEAFF. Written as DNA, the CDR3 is TGTGCCTGGGACCGAGGGACTGAAGCTTTCTTT.

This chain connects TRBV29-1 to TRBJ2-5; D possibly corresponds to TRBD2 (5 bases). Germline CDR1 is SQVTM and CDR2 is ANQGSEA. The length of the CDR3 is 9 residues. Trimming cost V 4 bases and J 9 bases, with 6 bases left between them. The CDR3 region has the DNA TGCAGCGTTGCCGGGGCCCAGTACTTC. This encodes CSVAGAQYF.

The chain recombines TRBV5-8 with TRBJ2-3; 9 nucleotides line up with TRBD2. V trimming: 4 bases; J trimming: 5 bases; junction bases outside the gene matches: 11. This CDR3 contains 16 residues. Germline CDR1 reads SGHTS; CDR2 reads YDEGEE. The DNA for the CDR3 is TGTGCCAGCAGCCGTGATCGCGGGGGGGCGGGAGATACGCAGTATTTT. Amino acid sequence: CASSRDRGGAGDTQYF.

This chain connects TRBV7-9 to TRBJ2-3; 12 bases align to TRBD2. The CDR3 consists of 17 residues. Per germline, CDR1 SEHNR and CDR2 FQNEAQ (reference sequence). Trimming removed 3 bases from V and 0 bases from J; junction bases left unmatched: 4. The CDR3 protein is CASSLLAGGSSTDTQYF. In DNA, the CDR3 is TGTGCCAGCAGCTTGCTAGCGGGGGGGTCTAGCACAGATACGCAGTATTTT.

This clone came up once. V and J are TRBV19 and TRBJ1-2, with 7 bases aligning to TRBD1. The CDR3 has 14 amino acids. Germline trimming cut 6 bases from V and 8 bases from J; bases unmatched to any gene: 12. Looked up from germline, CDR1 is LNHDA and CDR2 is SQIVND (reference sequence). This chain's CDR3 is CASRVPEGAEGYTF. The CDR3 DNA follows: TGTGCCAGTAGGGTTCCTGAGGGGGCGGAGGGCTACACCTTC.

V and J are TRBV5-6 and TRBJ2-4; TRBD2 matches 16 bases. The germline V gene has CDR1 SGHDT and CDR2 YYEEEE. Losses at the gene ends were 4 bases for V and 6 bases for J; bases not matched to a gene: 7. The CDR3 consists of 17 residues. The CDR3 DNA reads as TGTGCCAGCAGCGTGGGACTAGCGGGGGGGCCGGGAAACATTCAGTACTTC. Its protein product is CASSVGLAGGPGNIQYF.

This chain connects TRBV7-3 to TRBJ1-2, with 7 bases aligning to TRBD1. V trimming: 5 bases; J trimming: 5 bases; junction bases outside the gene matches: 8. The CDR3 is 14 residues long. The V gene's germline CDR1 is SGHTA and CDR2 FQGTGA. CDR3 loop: CASSQSGTDYGYTF. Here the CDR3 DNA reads TGTGCCAGCAGCCAATCCGGGACAGATTATGGCTACACCTTC.

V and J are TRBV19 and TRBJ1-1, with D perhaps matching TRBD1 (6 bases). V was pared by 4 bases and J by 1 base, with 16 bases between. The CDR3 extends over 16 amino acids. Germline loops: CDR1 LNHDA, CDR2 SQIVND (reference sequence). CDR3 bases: TGTGCCAGTAGTACCGGAGGTGGCAGGGGGAACACTGAAGCTTTCTTT. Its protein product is CASSTGGGRGNTEAFF.

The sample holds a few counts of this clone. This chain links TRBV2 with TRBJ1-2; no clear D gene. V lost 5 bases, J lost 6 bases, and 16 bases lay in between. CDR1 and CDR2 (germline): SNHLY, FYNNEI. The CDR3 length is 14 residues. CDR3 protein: CASSLLQPTDGYTF. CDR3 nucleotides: TGTGCCAGCAGTCTCTTACAGCCGACGGATGGCTACACCTTC. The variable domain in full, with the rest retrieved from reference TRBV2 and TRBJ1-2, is EPEVTQTPSHQVTQMGQEVILRCVPISNHLYFYWYRQILGQKVEFLVSFYNNEISEKSEIFDDQFSVERPDGSNFTLKIRSTKLEDSAMYFCASSLLQPTDGYTFGSGTRLTVV.

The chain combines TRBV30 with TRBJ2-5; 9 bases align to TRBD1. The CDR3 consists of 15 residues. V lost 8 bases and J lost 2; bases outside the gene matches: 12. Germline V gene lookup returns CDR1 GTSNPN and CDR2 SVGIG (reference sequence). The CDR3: CAGQTGTGRQETQYF. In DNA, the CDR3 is TGTGCCGGGCAAACCGGGACAGGGAGACAAGAGACCCAGTACTTC.

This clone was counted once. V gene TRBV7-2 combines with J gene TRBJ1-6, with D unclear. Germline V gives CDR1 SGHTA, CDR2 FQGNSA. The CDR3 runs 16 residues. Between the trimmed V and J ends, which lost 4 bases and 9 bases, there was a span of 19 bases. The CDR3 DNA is TGTGCCAGCAGCTCTCGATCAGGTGTGGTCCTTTCACCCCTCCACTTT. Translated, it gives CASSSRSGVVLSPLHF.

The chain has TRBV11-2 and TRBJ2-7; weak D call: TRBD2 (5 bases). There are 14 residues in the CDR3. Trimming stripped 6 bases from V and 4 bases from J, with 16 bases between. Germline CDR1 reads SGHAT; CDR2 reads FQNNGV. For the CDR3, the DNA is TGTGCCAGCAGGAGGACTTTCAACTATTACGAGCAGTACTTC. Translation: CASRRTFNYYEQYF.

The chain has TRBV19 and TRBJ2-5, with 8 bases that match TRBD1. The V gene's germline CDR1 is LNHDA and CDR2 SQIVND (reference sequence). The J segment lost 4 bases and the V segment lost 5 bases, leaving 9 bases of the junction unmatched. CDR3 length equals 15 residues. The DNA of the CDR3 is TGTGCCAGTAGTTTGGACAGGGTAATTGGAGAGACCCAGTACTTC. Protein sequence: CASSLDRVIGETQYF.

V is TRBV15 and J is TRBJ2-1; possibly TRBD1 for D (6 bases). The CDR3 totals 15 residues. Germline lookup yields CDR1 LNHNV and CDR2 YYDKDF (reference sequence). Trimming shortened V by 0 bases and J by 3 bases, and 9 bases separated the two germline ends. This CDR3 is CATSREPTGYNEQFF. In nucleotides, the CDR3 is TGTGCCACCAGCAGAGAACCGACAGGCTACAATGAGCAGTTCTTC.

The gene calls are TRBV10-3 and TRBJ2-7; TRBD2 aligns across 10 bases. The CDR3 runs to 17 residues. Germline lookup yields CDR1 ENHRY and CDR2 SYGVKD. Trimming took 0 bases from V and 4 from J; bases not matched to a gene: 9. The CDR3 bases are TGTGCCATCAGTGAGTCACCTACTAGCGGGATTAGATACGAGCAGTACTTC. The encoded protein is CAISESPTSGIRYEQYF.

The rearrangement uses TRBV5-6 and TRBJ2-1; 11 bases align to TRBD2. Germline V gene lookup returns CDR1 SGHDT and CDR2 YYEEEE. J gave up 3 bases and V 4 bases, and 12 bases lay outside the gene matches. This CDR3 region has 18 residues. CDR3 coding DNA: TGTGCCAGCAGCCTTTATTACCCTACTAGCGGGAGCTACAATGAGCAGTTCTTC. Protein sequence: CASSLYYPTSGSYNEQFF.

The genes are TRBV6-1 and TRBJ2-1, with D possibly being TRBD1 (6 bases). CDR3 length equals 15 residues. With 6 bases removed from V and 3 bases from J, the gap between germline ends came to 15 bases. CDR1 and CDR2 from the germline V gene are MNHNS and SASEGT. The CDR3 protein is CASRPTGPIYNEQFF. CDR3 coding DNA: TGTGCCAGCAGGCCGACAGGCCCTATCTACAATGAGCAGTTCTTC.

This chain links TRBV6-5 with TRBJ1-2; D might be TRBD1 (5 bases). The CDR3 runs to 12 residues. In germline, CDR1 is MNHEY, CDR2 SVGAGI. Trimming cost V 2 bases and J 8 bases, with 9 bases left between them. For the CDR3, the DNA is TGTGCCAGCAGTTACGGAGGGGTAGGCTACACCTTC. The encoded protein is CASSYGGVGYTF.